A selection of T cell receptor beta chains follows, all from one sample in a study of blood T cell repertoires in COVID-19. Produced via immunoSEQ multiplex PCR; TCRdb's table is partial and in-frame only. The sample shows roughly 290,000 clones, 89% of them seen only once. Sequencing was performed on PBMCs or T cells enriched from blood (not recorded which). These receptor sequences come from a woman aged 40 to 55 who had recovered from COVID-19. Both conserved end residues are part of each CDR3. D genes are given only for firm matches. Part of the rows lack a size; the others show once, few, many or a class for expanded clones.

J gene | D gene | clone size | V gene | CDR3 DNA | CDR3 protein
TRBJ2-5 | TRBD2 | NA | TRBV27 | TGTGCCAGCAGTCCCCCCATAGCGGGGGGGCGGGAGACCCAGTACTTC | CASSPPIAGGRETQYF
TRBJ1-3 | TRBD1 | NA | TRBV10-2 | TGCGCCAGCACCCGGGACAGGGGTTCTGGAAACACCATATATTTT | CASTRDRGSGNTIYF
TRBJ2-1 | TRBD1 | NA | TRBV19 | TGTGCCAGTAGTTACAGGGGGTTAGGGAATGAGCAGTTCTTC | CASSYRGLGNEQFF
TRBJ2-1 | TRBD2 | NA | TRBV9 | TGTGCCAGCAGCCCCGCCTTACTAGCGGGGTATGAGCAGTTCTTC | CASSPALLAGYEQFF
TRBJ1-2 | TRBD1 | NA | TRBV20-1 | TGCAGTGCTAGGGCGACAGGGGGCTACACCTTC | CSARATGGYTF
TRBJ1-2 | TRBD1 | NA | TRBV19 | TGTGCCAGTAGTATTCTCTCGGGACAGGAGAACTATGGCTACACCTTC | CASSILSGQENYGYTF
TRBJ1-3 | TRBD1 | once | TRBV9 | TGTGCCAGCAGCGCCGGACAGGGTCTCTCTGGAAACACCATATATTTT | CASSAGQGLSGNTIYF
TRBJ1-5 | TRBD1 | NA | TRBV19 | TGTGCCAGTAGTATCCCATTCACAGGGGGAGTCGGCCAGCCCCAGCATTTT | CASSIPFTGGVGQPQHF
TRBJ2-2 | NA | NA | TRBV7-2 | TGTGCCAGCAGCTCGTTTAGCGGTCTGGGTCCCGGGGAGCTGTTTTTT | CASSSFSGLGPGELFF
TRBJ2-3 | NA | once | TRBV19 | TGTGCCAGTAGTCCCCGGGGTAGCGTAGATACGCAGTATTTT | CASSPRGSVDTQYF
TRBJ1-5 | NA | NA | TRBV30 | TGTGCCTGGGGGGGAGGATTGCAGCCCCAGCATTTT | CAWGGGLQPQHF
TRBJ1-1 | NA | NA | TRBV7-3 | TGTGCCAGCAGCTCCCAGGGGAGCTTCACTGAAGCTTTCTTT | CASSSQGSFTEAFF
TRBJ2-5 | NA | NA | TRBV5-8 | TGTGCCAGCAGCTGGCGGACACCCGATCGGGAGACCCAGTACTTC | CASSWRTPDRETQYF
TRBJ2-5 | TRBD1 | NA | TRBV5-1 | TGCGCCAGCAGCGCAAGGACAGGGGGCATCCAAGAGACCCAGTACTTC | CASSARTGGIQETQYF
TRBJ2-3 | NA | NA | TRBV5-1 | TGCGCCAGCAGCTCTTTCCAGGGGATAGATACGCAGTATTTT | CASSSFQGIDTQYF
TRBJ2-5 | TRBD2 | NA | TRBV2 | TGTGCCAGCAGTGCCGGGACTAGCGGGGAGACCCAGTACTTC | CASSAGTSGETQYF
TRBJ1-2 | NA | NA | TRBV24-1 | TGTGCCACCAGTGGGTCAGGGTATGGCTATGGCTACACCTTC | CATSGSGYGYGYTF
TRBJ2-6 | TRBD1 | NA | TRBV18 | TGTGCCAGCTCAGAGACAGGGGATCCCTCTGGGGCCAACGTCCTGACTTTC | CASSETGDPSGANVLTF
TRBJ2-1 | TRBD1 | NA | TRBV6-5 | TGTGCCAGCAGTTACTCGGGACAGGGGGCCGCATTGTTCTTC | CASSYSGQGAALFF
TRBJ2-7 | TRBD1 | once | TRBV2 | TGTGCCAGCAGGGGACAGGGCCCCTACGAGCAGTACTTC | CASRGQGPYEQYF
TRBJ1-2 | NA | few | TRBV7-9 | TGTGCCAGCAGCTTAGTAATAGGGGGATTCGGTGGCTACACCTTC | CASSLVIGGFGGYTF
TRBJ2-2 | TRBD1 | NA | TRBV27 | TGTGCCAGCAATACAGGGGGTATCGGAACCGGGGAGCTGTTTTTT | CASNTGGIGTGELFF
TRBJ2-1 | TRBD2 | NA | TRBV7-2 | TGTGCCAGCAGCTACCTGCTAGCGGCACGCTCCTACAATGAGCAGTTCTTC | CASSYLLAARSYNEQFF
TRBJ2-7 | NA | NA | TRBV2 | TGTGCCAGCAGCCCGAGCTCCTACGAGCAGTACTTC | CASSPSSYEQYF
TRBJ2-1 | NA | NA | TRBV5-1 | TGCGCCAGCAGCTTCCAGGGAGGTTCCTACAATGAGCAGTTCTTC | CASSFQGGSYNEQFF
TRBJ1-5 | NA | few | TRBV7-2 | TGTGCCAGCAGCTTAGGGTTCGACAGGCCCCAGCATTTT | CASSLGFDRPQHF
TRBJ1-2 | NA | NA | TRBV14 | TGTGCCAGCAGCCATCAGGGGTGGGGCTACACCTTC | CASSHQGWGYTF
TRBJ1-2 | NA | NA | TRBV25-1 | TGTGCCAGCAGTGAATTCCAGGGCCCCGGCTACACCTTC | CASSEFQGPGYTF
TRBJ1-4 | TRBD1 | NA | TRBV5-1 | TGCGCCAGCAGCAGTGGACAGGCCCCAGAGAGGGAAAAACTGTTTTTT | CASSSGQAPEREKLFF
TRBJ2-3 | NA | NA | TRBV27 | TGTGCCAGCAGTTTAAGGGGGTCCCCGGGCACAGATACGCAGTATTTT | CASSLRGSPGTDTQYF
TRBJ2-7 | TRBD1 | NA | TRBV29-1 | TGCAGCGTTGGGGCAGGGGGTACCTACGAGCAGTACTTC | CSVGAGGTYEQYF
TRBJ2-1 | NA | NA | TRBV7-3 | TGTGCCAGCAGCCCAACCGGGAATAACAATGAGCAGTTCTTC | CASSPTGNNNEQFF
TRBJ2-1 | TRBD1 | NA | TRBV7-9 | TGTGCCAGCAGCTCAGGGGGCGGTGAGCAGTTCTTC | CASSSGGGEQFF
TRBJ1-5 | NA | NA | TRBV30 | TGTGCCTGGAGTGTACAGGGACAGCCCCAGCATTTT | CAWSVQGQPQHF
TRBJ1-5 | NA | NA | TRBV5-8 | TGTGCCAGCAGCTTTAGGCGGGAGAGGAGCAATCAGCCCCAGCATTTT | CASSFRRERSNQPQHF
TRBJ1-2 | NA | NA | TRBV6-5 | TGTGCCAGCAGTTTGGGAGGTTCGAGGGGCTACACCTTC | CASSLGGSRGYTF
TRBJ1-2 | TRBD1 | NA | TRBV4-1 | TGCGCCAGCAGCCGGCCCACAGGGGGCGGAAATAACTATGGCTACACCTTC | CASSRPTGGGNNYGYTF
TRBJ1-1 | TRBD1 | NA | TRBV2 | TGTGCCAGCAGTGTCCCTAGATCGGGACAGAGGAACACTGAAGCTTTCTTT | CASSVPRSGQRNTEAFF
TRBJ1-2 | NA | once | TRBV6-5 | TGTGCCAGCAGTTACTCGACGGGCCAGGGGTCCGCTGGCTACACCTTC | CASSYSTGQGSAGYTF
TRBJ2-5 | NA | NA | TRBV29-1 | TGCAGCGTTGAAGTAGGGAGGAGGGAGACCCAGTACTTC | CSVEVGRRETQYF
TRBJ1-5 | NA | many | TRBV18 | TGTGCCAGCTCACGCAACAGGGAGCAGCCCCAGCATTTT | CASSRNREQPQHF
TRBJ1-1 | NA | once | TRBV7-3 | TGTGCCAGCAGCTTGGTTCCCGGGACAGAAGCTTTCTTT | CASSLVPGTEAFF
TRBJ1-2 | TRBD1 | NA | TRBV5-1 | TGCGCCAGCAGCTCCGGACAGGGACGGAACTATGGCTACACCTTC | CASSSGQGRNYGYTF
TRBJ1-5 | NA | NA | TRBV19 | TGTGCCAGTAGTATCCTCCGTCCAGGGGATCAGCCCCAGCATTTT | CASSILRPGDQPQHF
TRBJ1-2 | NA | few | TRBV2 | TGTGCCAGCAGTAGCCCCACGCAGACAGCAACTTATGGCTACACCTTC | CASSSPTQTATYGYTF
TRBJ2-3 | TRBD1 | NA | TRBV9 | TGTGCCAGCAGCGTAGCTGGGGACAGGGGGACAGATACGCAGTATTTT | CASSVAGDRGTDTQYF
TRBJ1-5 | NA | once | TRBV21-1 | TGTGCCAGCAGCAAAGGGCGGGGAGGGGGTTATCAGCCCCAGCATTTT | CASSKGRGGGYQPQHF